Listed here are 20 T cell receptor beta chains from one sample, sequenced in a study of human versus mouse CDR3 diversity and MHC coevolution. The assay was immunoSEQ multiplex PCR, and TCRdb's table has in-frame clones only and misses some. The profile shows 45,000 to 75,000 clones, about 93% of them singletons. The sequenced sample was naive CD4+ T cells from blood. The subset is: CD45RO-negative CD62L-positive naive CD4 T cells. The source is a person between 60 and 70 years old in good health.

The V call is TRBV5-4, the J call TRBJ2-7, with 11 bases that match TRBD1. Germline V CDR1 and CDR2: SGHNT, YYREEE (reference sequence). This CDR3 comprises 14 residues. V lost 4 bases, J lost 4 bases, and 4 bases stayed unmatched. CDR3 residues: CASSTGQGGYEQYF. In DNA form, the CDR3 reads TGTGCCAGCAGCACGGGACAGGGGGGATACGAGCAGTACTTC. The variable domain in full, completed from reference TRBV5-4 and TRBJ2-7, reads ETGVTQSPTHLIKTRGQQVTLRCSSQSGHNTVSWYQQALGQGPQFIFQYYREEENGRGNFPPRFSGLQFPNYSSELNVNALELDDSALYLCASSTGQGGYEQYFGPGTRLTVT.

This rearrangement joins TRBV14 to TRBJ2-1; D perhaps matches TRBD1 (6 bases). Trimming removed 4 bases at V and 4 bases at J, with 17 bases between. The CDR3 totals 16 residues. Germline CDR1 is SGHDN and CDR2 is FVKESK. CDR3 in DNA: TGTGCCAGCAGCCCCCGAGCGAGGGGGTCATACAATGAGCAGTTCTTC. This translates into CASSPRARGSYNEQFF.

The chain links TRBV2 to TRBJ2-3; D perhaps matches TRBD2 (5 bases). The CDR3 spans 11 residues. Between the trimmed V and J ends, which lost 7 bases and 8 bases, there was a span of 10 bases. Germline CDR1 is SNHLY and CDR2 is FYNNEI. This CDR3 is CASTEGLTQYF. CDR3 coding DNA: TGTGCCAGCACCGAAGGACTTACGCAGTATTTT.

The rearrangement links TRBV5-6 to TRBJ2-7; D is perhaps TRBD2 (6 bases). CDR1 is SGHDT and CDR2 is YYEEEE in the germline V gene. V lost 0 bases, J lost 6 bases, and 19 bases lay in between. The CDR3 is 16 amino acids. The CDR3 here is CASSLVIGSGWGEQYF. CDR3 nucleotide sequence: TGTGCCAGCAGCTTGGTTATTGGTAGCGGTTGGGGCGAGCAGTACTTC.

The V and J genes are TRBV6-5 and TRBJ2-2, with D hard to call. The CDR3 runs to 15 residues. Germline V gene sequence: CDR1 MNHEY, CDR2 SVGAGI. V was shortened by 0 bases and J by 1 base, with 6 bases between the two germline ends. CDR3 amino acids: CASSYSSGNTGELFF. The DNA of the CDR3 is TGTGCCAGCAGTTACTCATCGGGGAACACCGGGGAGCTGTTTTTT.

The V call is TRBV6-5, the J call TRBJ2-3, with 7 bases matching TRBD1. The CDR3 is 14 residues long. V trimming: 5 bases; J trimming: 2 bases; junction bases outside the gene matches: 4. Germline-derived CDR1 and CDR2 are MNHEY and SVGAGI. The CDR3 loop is CASSAQGDTDTQYF. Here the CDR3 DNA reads TGTGCCAGCAGTGCTCAGGGGGACACAGATACGCAGTATTTT.

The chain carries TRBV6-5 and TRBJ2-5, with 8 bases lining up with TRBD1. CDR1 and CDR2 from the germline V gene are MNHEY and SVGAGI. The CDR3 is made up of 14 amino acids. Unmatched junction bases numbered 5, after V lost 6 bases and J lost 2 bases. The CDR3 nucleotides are TGTGCCAGCAGGGCCGGGACAGGACAAGAGACCCAGTACTTC. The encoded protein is CASRAGTGQETQYF.

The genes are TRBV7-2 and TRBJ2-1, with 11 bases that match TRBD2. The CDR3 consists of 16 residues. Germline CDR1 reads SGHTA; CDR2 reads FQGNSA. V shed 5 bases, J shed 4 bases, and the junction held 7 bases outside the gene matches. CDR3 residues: CASSIGLAGPYNEQFF. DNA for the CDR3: TGTGCCAGCAGCATCGGACTAGCGGGTCCATACAATGAGCAGTTCTTC.

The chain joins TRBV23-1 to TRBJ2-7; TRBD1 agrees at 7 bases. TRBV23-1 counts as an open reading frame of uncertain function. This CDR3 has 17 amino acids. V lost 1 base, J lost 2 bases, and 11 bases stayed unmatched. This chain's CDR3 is CASSQLQGLGPPYEQYF. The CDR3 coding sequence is TGCGCCAGCAGTCAATTACAGGGGCTTGGGCCTCCCTACGAGCAGTACTTC.

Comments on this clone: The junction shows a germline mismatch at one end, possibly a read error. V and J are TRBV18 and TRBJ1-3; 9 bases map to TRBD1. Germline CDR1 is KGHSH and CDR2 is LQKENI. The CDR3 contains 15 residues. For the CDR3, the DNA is TGTGCCAGCTCACAGGCCCGGGACAGGGATCTGGGAATGCATTTT. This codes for CASSQARDRDLGMHF. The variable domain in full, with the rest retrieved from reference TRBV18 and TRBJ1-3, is NAGVMQNPRHLVRRRGQEARLRCSPMKGHSHVYWYRQLPEEGLKFMVYLQKENIIDESGMPKERFSAEFPKEGPSILRIQQVVRGDSAAYFCASSQARDRDLGMHFGEGSWLTVV.

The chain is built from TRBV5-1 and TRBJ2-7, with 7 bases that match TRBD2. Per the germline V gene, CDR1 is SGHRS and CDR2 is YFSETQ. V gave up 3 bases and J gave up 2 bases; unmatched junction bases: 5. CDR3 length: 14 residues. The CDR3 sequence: CASSSLGGTYEQYF. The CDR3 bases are TGCGCCAGCAGCTCGCTGGGGGGGACCTACGAGCAGTACTTC.

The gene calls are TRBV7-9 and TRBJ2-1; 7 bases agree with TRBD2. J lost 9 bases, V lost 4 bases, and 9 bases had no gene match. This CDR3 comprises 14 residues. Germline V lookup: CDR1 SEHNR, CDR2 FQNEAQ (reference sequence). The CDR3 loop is CASSYGGRASEQFF. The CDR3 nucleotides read TGTGCCAGCAGCTATGGGGGGAGGGCCAGTGAGCAGTTCTTC.

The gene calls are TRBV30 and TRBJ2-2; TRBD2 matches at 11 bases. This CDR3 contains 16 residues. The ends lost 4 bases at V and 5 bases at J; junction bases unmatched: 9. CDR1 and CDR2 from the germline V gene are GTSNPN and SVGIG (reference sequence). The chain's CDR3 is CAWIGATSGITGELFF. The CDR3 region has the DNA TGTGCCTGGATAGGAGCGACTAGCGGGATTACCGGGGAGCTGTTTTTT.

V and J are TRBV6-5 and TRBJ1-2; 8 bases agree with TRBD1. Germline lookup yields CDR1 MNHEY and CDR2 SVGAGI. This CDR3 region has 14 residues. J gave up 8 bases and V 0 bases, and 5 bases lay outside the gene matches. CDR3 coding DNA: TGTGCCAGCAGTTACTCAACAGGGGGGTCGGGCTACACCTTC. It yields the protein CASSYSTGGSGYTF.

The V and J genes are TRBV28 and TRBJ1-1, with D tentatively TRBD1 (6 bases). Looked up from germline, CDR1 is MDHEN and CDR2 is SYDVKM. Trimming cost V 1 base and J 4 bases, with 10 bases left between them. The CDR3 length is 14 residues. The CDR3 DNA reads TGTGCCAGCAGTTTATCTCAGGGGACCACTGAAGCTTTCTTT. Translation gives CASSLSQGTTEAFF.

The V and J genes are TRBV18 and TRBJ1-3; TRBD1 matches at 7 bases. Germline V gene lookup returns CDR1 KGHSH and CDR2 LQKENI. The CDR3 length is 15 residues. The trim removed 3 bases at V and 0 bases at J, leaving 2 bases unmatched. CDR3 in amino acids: CASSPPGGSGNTIYF. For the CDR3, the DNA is TGTGCCAGCTCACCCCCAGGGGGCTCTGGAAACACCATATATTTT.

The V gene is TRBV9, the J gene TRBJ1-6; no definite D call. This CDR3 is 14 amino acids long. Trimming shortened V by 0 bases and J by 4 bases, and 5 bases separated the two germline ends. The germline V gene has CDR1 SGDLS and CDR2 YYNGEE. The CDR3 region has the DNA TGTGCCAGCAGCGTAGGAGCGTATAATTCACCCCTCCACTTT. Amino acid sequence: CASSVGAYNSPLHF.

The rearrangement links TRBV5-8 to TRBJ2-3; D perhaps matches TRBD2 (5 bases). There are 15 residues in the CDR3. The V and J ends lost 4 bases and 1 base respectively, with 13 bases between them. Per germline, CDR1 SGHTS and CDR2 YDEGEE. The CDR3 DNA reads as TGTGCCAGCAGCGTGGGGAGCGGACGCACAGATACGCAGTATTTT. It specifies CASSVGSGRTDTQYF.

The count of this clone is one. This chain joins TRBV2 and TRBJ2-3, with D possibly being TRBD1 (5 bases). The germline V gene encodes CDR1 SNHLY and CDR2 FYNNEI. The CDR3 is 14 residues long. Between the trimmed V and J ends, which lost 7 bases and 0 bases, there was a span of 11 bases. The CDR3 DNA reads TGTGCCAGCAATAGACAGTGGAGCACAGATACGCAGTATTTT. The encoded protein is CASNRQWSTDTQYF.

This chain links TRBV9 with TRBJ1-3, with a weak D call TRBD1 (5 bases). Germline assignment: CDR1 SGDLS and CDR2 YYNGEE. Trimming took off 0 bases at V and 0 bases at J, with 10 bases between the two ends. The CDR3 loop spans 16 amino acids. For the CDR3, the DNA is TGTGCCAGCAGCGTAGAACAGGTGACCTCTGGAAACACCATATATTTT. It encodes CASSVEQVTSGNTIYF.